The 23 T cell receptor beta chains in this list originate from one sample, sequenced in a study of metastatic and nonmetastatic thyroid tumors. No treatment had been given to any patient before thyroid surgery. TCRdb re-called the PCR reads with MiXCR. The sample has some 3,000 clones, roughly 40% seen once. The source material was tumor tissue. These receptors were collected from a female donor with papillary thyroid cancer or a benign thyroid nodule (not recorded which). Some clones in this sample may be carry-over from other donors' samples.

The chain uses TRBV5-6 and TRBJ1-1, with 9 bases matching TRBD1. V was pared by 4 bases and J by 8 bases, with 3 bases of the junction left unmatched. Germline V gene data show CDR1 as SGHDT and CDR2 as YYEEEE. This CDR3 region has 12 residues. The CDR3 nucleotides are TGTGCCAGCAGCGGGACAGGGTACGAAGCTTTCTTT. This translates into CASSGTGYEAFF.

The chain combines TRBV6-1 with TRBJ2-7; 8 nucleotides agree with TRBD1. The CDR3 loop spans 14 amino acids. Per germline, CDR1 MNHNS and CDR2 SASEGT. The ends lost 4 bases at V and 2 bases at J; junction bases unmatched: 4. The CDR3 region has the DNA TGTGCCAGCAGTGTACTACAGGGGGCCTACGAGCAGTACTTC. It specifies CASSVLQGAYEQYF.

This chain uses TRBV28 with TRBJ2-2; 7 nucleotides line up with TRBD2. Germline V gene lookup returns CDR1 MDHEN and CDR2 SYDVKM. J gave up 4 bases and V 7 bases, and 12 bases lay outside the gene matches. This CDR3 comprises 16 residues. Here the CDR3 reads CASILSGMRGTGELFF. CDR3 in DNA: TGTGCCAGCATCCTAAGCGGGATGCGAGGCACCGGGGAGCTGTTTTTT. The full variable domain, in which reference TRBV28 and TRBJ2-2 provide the parts outside the CDR3, is DVKVTQSSRYLVKRTGEKVFLECVQDMDHENMFWYRQDPGLGLRLIYFSYDVKMKEKGDIPEGYSVSREKKERFSLILESASTNQTSMYLCASILSGMRGTGELFFGEGSRLTVL.

This clone came up a few times. V is TRBV6-1 and J is TRBJ1-6; no reliable D call. Germline values: CDR1 MNHNS, CDR2 SASEGT. V was trimmed by 9 bases and J by 7 bases, leaving 16 bases between them. The length of the CDR3 is 14 residues. CDR3 residues: CASNISPGNSPLHF. DNA of the CDR3: TGTGCCAGTAATATCTCTCCGGGAAATTCACCCCTCCACTTT.

CDR3 DNA sequence: TGTGCCAGCAGCTCCCACGGGGGTGGAGATACGCAGTATTTT. Protein: CASSSHGGGDTQYF. The chain links TRBV5-8 to TRBJ2-3; perhaps TRBD2 as D (6 bases). Germline assignment: CDR1 SGHTS and CDR2 YDEGEE. The CDR3 spans 14 residues. V was clipped by 3 bases and J by 5 bases, with 13 bases between them.

The chain couples TRBV7-3 to TRBJ1-1; perhaps TRBD1 as D (6 bases). The CDR3 runs 15 residues. From germline, CDR1 is SGHTA and CDR2 FQGTGA. The V end was cut by 5 bases, the J end by 5 bases, with 18 bases between. DNA of the CDR3: TGTGCCAGCAGCCCAGCCCCAGGGGCAGGGACTGAAGCTTTCTTT. This sequence encodes CASSPAPGAGTEAFF.

The J gene is TRBJ2-3, the V gene TRBV28; D not resolved. Trimming pared 1 base from V and 1 base from J, leaving 21 bases between. Per germline, CDR1 MDHEN and CDR2 SYDVKM. The CDR3 runs to 19 residues. CDR3 residues: CASSLSLSRILAGTDTQYF. CDR3 sequence (DNA): TGTGCCAGCAGTTTATCACTTAGCAGGATTTTGGCGGGCACAGATACGCAGTATTTT.

This clone is judged hyperexpanded. The chain's CDR3 is CASSLGLGYSGNTIYF. The DNA of the CDR3 is TGTGCCAGCAGCCTAGGGCTGGGTTACTCTGGAAACACCATATATTTT. The rearrangement uses TRBV6-1 and TRBJ1-3, with D unclear. This CDR3 spans 16 amino acids. Trimming took off 6 bases at V and 0 bases at J, with 15 bases between the two ends. Germline lookup yields CDR1 MNHNS and CDR2 SASEGT.

A few counts support this clone. The genes are TRBV6-1 and TRBJ1-1, with no clear D. This CDR3 has 15 amino acids. Germline CDR1 reads MNHNS; CDR2 reads SASEGT. Trimming stripped 8 bases from V and 1 base from J, with 17 bases between. CDR3 protein: CASSPPPRTNTEAFF. The DNA of the CDR3 is TGTGCCAGCTCACCCCCTCCCCGCACGAACACTGAAGCTTTCTTT.

V gene TRBV6-1 combines with J gene TRBJ2-3; possibly TRBD2 for D (5 bases). Germline CDR1 is MNHNS and CDR2 is SASEGT. The CDR3 has 15 amino acids. Trimming left V 5 bases short and J 4 bases short, with 16 bases between. The CDR3 DNA reads TGTGCCAGCAGTCCGGTTGGTGGTAGCGCAGATACGCAGTATTTT. It codes for CASSPVGGSADTQYF.

The V gene is TRBV2, the J gene TRBJ2-6; weak D call: TRBD1 (6 bases). The CDR3 totals 20 residues. Trimming pared 0 bases from V and 3 bases from J, leaving 21 bases between. Germline V gene sequence: CDR1 SNHLY, CDR2 FYNNEI. CDR3 in DNA: TGTGCCAGCAGTGAAGCGCGATGGGACACCGCCTTATATGGGGCCAACGTCCTGACTTTC. It yields the protein CASSEARWDTALYGANVLTF.

This clone was detected many times. The J gene is TRBJ1-5, the V gene TRBV28, with D unresolved. Trimming removed 1 base from V and 1 base from J, with 8 bases in between. This CDR3 is built from 15 residues. Per germline, CDR1 MDHEN and CDR2 SYDVKM. CDR3 sequence: CASSLSRASNQPQHF. The CDR3 nucleotides read TGTGCCAGCAGTTTATCTCGGGCAAGCAATCAGCCCCAGCATTTT.

This chain connects TRBV6-2 or TRBV6-3 to TRBJ1-2; 7 bases line up with TRBD1. Germline V gene sequence: CDR1 MNHEY, CDR2 SVGEGT. V trimming: 5 bases; J trimming: 4 bases; junction bases outside the gene matches: 4. The CDR3 is made up of 13 amino acids. The CDR3 DNA sequence: TGTGCCAGCAGTGACCGGGACAGCTATGGCTACACCTTC. The encoded protein is CASSDRDSYGYTF.

By its share, this clone is large. This chain uses TRBV7-6 with TRBJ1-3, with D uncertain. This CDR3 has 15 residues. Germline CDR1 SGHVS, CDR2 FNYEAQ. V was clipped by 1 base and J by 2 bases, with 9 bases between them. The CDR3 bases are TGTGCCAGCAGCTTAGTCACGCCGCCTGGAAACACCATATATTTT. Translated: CASSLVTPPGNTIYF.

This clone is termed large. This chain joins TRBV20-1 and TRBJ2-3, with TRBD2 as a possible D gene (5 bases). Germline V gene data show CDR1 as DFQATT and CDR2 as SNEGSKA (reference sequence). The V gene lost 5 bases and the J gene lost 10 bases, with 16 bases spanning the gap. CDR3 length equals 12 residues. The CDR3 is CSAWTYSDAQYF. Here the CDR3 DNA reads TGCAGTGCTTGGACTTATAGTGACGCGCAGTATTTT.

The chain uses TRBV20-1 and TRBJ1-5, with 12 positions matching TRBD1. The CDR3 extends over 17 amino acids. V shed 3 bases, J shed 0 bases, and the junction held 6 bases outside the gene matches. In germline, CDR1 is DFQATT, CDR2 SNEGSKA (reference sequence). CDR3 sequence: CSASGTGGWDSNQPQHF. The CDR3 DNA reads TGCAGTGCTAGTGGGACAGGGGGCTGGGATAGCAATCAGCCCCAGCATTTT.

This clone came up a few times. The chain recombines TRBV20-1 with TRBJ1-2; D gene ambiguous. CDR1 and CDR2 (germline): DFQATT, SNEGSKA (reference sequence). The ends were cut back, 0 bases at V and 3 bases at J, with 17 bases in the middle. The CDR3 consists of 16 residues. CDR3 loop: CSARDRLGVGHYGYTF. CDR3 nucleotides: TGCAGTGCTAGAGACCGCCTGGGAGTAGGTCACTATGGCTACACCTTC.

The V call is TRBV6-1, the J call TRBJ2-1, with 13 positions matching TRBD2. V lost 6 bases to trimming and J lost 14 bases; unmatched junction nucleotides: 7. This CDR3 spans 13 amino acids. Germline V gene data show CDR1 as MNHNS and CDR2 as SASEGT. For the CDR3, the DNA is TGTGCCAGCAGAGATACTAGCGGGAGGGCCGAGTTCTTC. Its protein is CASRDTSGRAEFF.

In its sample, this clone was seen once. This CDR3 is missing its conserved last phenylalanine or tryptophan, likely due to a read error. This chain uses TRBV19 with TRBJ1-2; D unresolved. There are 14 residues in the CDR3. Germline CDR1 and CDR2: LNHDA and SQIVND (reference sequence). V lost 2 bases and J lost 2, with 9 bases in between. The CDR3 DNA is TGTGCCAGTAGTATATGCGGCGGAAACTATGGCTACACCATC. Amino acid sequence: CASSICGGNYGYTI.

This clone has a handful of counts. The chain employs TRBV10-1 and TRBJ2-7; 9 bases fit TRBD2. The CDR3 runs to 15 residues. Germline V gives CDR1 WNHNN, CDR2 SYGVQD (reference sequence). Unmatched junction bases numbered 3, after V lost 0 bases and J lost 3 bases. CDR3 coding DNA: TGCGCCAGCAGTGAGTCGGGAGCGGGGGGCTACGAGCAGTACTTC. Its protein is CASSESGAGGYEQYF.

The rearrangement joins TRBV7-9 to TRBJ2-2; no firm D call. The CDR3 extends over 13 amino acids. Germline V gene data show CDR1 as SEHNR and CDR2 as FQNEAQ (reference sequence). Trimming left V 2 bases short and J 4 bases short, with 5 bases between. The CDR3 sequence is CASSLLRTGELFF. CDR3 DNA: TGTGCCAGCAGCTTACTCCGCACCGGGGAGCTGTTTTTT.

The chain joins TRBV7-8 to TRBJ1-6, with 7 bases fitting TRBD1. Trimming removed 0 bases from V and 1 base from J; junction bases left unmatched: 3. This CDR3 has 17 residues. Germline V gene data show CDR1 as SGHVS and CDR2 as FQNEAQ. This chain's CDR3 is CASSLAVTGSYNSPLHF. CDR3 nucleotides: TGTGCCAGCAGCTTAGCCGTGACAGGGTCCTATAATTCACCCCTCCACTTT.

V and J are TRBV18 and TRBJ2-2, with D perhaps assigned TRBD1 or TRBD2 (6 bases each). CDR3 length: 18 residues. V was pared by 2 bases and J by 0 bases, with 16 bases between. CDR1 and CDR2 from the germline V gene are KGHSH and LQKENI. Written as DNA, the CDR3 is TGTGCCAGCTCACCAAAGAGAACGGGGGCCGCGAACACCGGGGAGCTGTTTTTT. Residues: CASSPKRTGAANTGELFF.